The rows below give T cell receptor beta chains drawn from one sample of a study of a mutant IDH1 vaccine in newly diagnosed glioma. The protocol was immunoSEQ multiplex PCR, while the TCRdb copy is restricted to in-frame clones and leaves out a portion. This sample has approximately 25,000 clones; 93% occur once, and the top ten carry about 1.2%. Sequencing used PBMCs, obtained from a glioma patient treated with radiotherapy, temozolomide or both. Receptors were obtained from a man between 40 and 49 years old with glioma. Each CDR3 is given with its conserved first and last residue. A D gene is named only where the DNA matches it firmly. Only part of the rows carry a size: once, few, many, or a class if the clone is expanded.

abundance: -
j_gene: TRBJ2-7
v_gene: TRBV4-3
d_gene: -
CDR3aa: CASSHRTAGYEQYF
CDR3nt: TGCGCCAGCAGCCACCGGACAGCGGGCTACGAGCAGTACTTC

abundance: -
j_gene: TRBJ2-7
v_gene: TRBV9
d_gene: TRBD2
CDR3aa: CASSPGVAGVWDEQYF
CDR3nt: TGTGCCAGCAGCCCCGGGGTAGCGGGGGTTTGGGACGAGCAGTACTTC

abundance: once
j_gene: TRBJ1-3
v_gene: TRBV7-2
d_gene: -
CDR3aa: CASSRDRLGSGNTIYF
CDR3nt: TGTGCCAGCAGCAGAGACAGGCTGGGGTCTGGAAACACCATATATTTT

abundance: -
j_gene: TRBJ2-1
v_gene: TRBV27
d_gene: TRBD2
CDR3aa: CASKRGGHNEQFF
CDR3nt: TGTGCCAGCAAGCGGGGGGGTCACAATGAGCAGTTCTTC

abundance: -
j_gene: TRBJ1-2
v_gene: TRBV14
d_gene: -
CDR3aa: CASSQGPQGANYGYTF
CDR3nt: TGTGCCAGCAGCCAAGGGCCACAGGGAGCTAACTATGGCTACACCTTC

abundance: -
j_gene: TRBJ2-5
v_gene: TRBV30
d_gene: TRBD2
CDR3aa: CAWSVRTSGGGGTQYF
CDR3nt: TGTGCCTGGAGTGTAAGGACTAGCGGGGGTGGTGGGACCCAGTACTTC

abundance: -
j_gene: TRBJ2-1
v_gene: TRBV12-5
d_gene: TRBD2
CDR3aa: CASGLVHGGSSYNEQFF
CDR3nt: TGTGCTAGTGGTTTGGTACATGGCGGGAGCTCCTACAATGAGCAGTTCTTC

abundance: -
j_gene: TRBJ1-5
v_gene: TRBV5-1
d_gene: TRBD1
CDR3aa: CASSFGTGGDQPQHF
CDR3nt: TGCGCCAGCAGTTTCGGGACAGGGGGCGATCAGCCCCAGCATTTT

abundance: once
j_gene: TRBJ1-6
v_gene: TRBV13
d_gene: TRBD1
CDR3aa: CASSLTTGGNNSPLHF
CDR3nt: TGTGCCAGCAGCTTGACGACAGGGGGCAATAATTCACCCCTCCACTTT

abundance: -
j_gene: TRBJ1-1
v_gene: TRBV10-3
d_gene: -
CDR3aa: CAISERHPNTEAFF
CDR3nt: TGTGCCATCAGTGAAAGACACCCGAACACTGAAGCTTTCTTT

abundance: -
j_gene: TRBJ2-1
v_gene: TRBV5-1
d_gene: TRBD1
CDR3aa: CASSLVWDRANNEQFF
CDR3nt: TGCGCCAGCAGCTTGGTTTGGGACAGGGCCAACAATGAGCAGTTCTTC

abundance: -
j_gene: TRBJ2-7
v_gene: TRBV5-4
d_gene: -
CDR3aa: CASSYHGTGLAYEQYF
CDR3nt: TGTGCCAGCAGCTACCACGGTACAGGGCTCGCCTACGAGCAGTACTTC

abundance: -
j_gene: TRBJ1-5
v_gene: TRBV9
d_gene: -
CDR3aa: CASSVGGDFNQPQHF
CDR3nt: TGTGCCAGCAGCGTAGGAGGGGACTTCAATCAGCCCCAGCATTTT

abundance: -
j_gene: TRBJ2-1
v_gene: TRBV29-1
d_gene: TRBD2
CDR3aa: CSAAGGLAGEHEQFF
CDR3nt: TGCAGCGCCGCGGGGGGACTAGCGGGGGAACATGAGCAGTTCTTC

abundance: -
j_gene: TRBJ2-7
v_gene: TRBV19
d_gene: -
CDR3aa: CASSTTLRASEQYF
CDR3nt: TGTGCCAGTAGTACCACCCTTCGGGCTAGCGAGCAGTACTTC

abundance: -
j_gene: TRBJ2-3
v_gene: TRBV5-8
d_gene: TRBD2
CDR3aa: CATLTPSGRTDTQYF
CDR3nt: TGTGCCACCCTAACCCCCAGCGGGAGAACAGATACGCAGTATTTT

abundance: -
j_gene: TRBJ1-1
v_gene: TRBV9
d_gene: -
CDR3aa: CASSDISGTEVSEAFF
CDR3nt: TGTGCCAGCAGCGACATATCCGGGACGGAGGTCTCTGAAGCTTTCTTT

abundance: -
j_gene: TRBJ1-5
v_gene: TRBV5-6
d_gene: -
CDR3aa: CASSLLFQSNQPQHF
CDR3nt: TGTGCCAGCAGCTTGCTGTTCCAGTCCAATCAGCCCCAGCATTTT

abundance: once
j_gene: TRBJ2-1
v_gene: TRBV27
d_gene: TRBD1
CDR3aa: CASSLRTGRNEQFF
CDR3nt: TGTGCCAGCAGTTTAAGGACAGGGAGGAATGAGCAGTTCTTC

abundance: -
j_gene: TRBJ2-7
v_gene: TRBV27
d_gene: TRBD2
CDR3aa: CASSPETSGGSSYEQYF
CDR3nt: TGTGCCAGCAGTCCTGAGACTAGCGGGGGAAGCTCCTACGAGCAGTACTTC

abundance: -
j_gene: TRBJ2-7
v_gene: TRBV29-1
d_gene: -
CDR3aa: CSVLMMYEQYF
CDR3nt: TGCAGCGTTTTAATGATGTACGAGCAGTACTTC

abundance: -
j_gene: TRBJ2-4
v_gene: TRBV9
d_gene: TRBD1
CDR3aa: CASSVVTGGAKNIQYF
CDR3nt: TGTGCCAGCAGCGTAGTGACAGGGGGAGCCAAAAACATTCAGTACTTC

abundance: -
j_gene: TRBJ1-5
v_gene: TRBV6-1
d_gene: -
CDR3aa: CASSDHPLVQPQHF
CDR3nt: TGTGCCAGCAGTGACCACCCTTTGGTTCAGCCCCAGCATTTT

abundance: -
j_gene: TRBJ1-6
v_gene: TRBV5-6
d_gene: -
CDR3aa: CASSLGGFGNSPLHF
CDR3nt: TGTGCCAGCAGCTTGGGAGGGTTCGGGAATTCACCCCTCCACTTT

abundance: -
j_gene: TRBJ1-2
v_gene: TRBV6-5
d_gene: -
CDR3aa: CASSYSHSYYGYTF
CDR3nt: TGTGCCAGCAGTTACTCGCACTCGTACTATGGCTACACCTTC

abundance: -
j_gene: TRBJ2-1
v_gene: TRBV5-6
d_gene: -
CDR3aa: CASSSPLEGEDYNEQFF
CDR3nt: TGTGCCAGCAGCTCACCTCTCGAGGGGGAGGACTACAATGAGCAGTTCTTC

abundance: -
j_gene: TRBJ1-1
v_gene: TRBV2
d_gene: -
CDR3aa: CAIGRTDPTEAFF
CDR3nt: TGTGCCATCGGTCGGACAGACCCCACTGAAGCTTTCTTT

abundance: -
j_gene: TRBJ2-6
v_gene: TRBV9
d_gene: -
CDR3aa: CASSVALGRGTGANVLTF
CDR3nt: TGTGCCAGCAGCGTAGCTTTGGGTAGGGGGACTGGGGCCAACGTCCTGACTTTC

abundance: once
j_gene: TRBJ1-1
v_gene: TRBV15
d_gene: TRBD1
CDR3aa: CATSTTGASMAEAFF
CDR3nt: TGTGCCACCAGCACAACAGGGGCGTCGATGGCTGAAGCTTTCTTT

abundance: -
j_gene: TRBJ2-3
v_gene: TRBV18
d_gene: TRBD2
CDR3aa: CASSGLAGERGTQYF
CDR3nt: TGTGCCAGCTCAGGACTAGCGGGAGAGAGAGGTACGCAGTATTTT

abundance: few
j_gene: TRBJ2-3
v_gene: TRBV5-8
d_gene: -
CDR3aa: CASSLETADTQYF
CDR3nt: TGTGCCAGCAGCTTGGAGACAGCAGATACGCAGTATTTT

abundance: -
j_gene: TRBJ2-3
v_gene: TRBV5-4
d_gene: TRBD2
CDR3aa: CASSLELAGGVRSTDTQYF
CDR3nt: TGTGCCAGCAGCTTGGAGCTAGCGGGGGGAGTCCGTAGCACAGATACGCAGTATTTT

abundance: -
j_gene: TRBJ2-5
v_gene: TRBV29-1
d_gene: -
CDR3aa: CSVAGSWGETQYF
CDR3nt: TGCAGCGTTGCCGGGAGTTGGGGAGAGACCCAGTACTTC

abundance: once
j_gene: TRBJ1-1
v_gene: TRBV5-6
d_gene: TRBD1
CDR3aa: CASSLVGQGARAFF
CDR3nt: TGTGCCAGCAGCTTGGTCGGACAGGGGGCGCGGGCTTTCTTT

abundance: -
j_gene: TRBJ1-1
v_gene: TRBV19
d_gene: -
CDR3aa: CASSRGVNTEAFF
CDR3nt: TGTGCCAGTAGTAGAGGGGTGAACACTGAAGCTTTCTTT

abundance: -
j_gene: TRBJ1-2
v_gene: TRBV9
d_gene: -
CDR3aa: CASSVVPGQLNYGYTF
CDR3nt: TGTGCCAGCAGCGTAGTCCCCGGACAGTTAAACTATGGCTACACCTTC

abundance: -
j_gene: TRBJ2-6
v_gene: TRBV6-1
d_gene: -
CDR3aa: CASSEARISGANVLTF
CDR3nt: TGTGCCAGCAGTGAAGCGCGGATCTCGGGGGCCAACGTCCTGACTTTC

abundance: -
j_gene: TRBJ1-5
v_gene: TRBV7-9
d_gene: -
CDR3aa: CASSLEGSNQPQHF
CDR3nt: TGTGCCAGCAGCTTAGAGGGGAGCAATCAGCCCCAGCATTTT

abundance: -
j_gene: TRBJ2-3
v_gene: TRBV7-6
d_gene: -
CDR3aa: CASSLSGAQYF
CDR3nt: TGTGCCAGCAGCCTTAGCGGAGCGCAGTATTTT

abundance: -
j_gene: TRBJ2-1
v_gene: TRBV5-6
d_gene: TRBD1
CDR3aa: CASMDRRFSYNEQFF
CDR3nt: TGTGCCAGCATGGACAGGAGGTTCTCCTACAATGAGCAGTTCTTC

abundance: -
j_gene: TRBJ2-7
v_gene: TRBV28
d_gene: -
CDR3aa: CASKSGENEQYF
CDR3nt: TGTGCCAGCAAGTCAGGGGAGAACGAGCAGTACTTC

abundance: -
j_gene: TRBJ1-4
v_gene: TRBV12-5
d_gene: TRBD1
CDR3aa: CASGLTGTGANEKLFF
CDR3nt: TGTGCTAGTGGTCTTACCGGGACAGGTGCTAATGAAAAACTGTTTTTT

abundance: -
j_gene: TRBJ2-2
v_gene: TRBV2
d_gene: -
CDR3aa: CASSKVTLSTGELFF
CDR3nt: TGTGCCAGCAGTAAGGTCACGCTGAGCACCGGGGAGCTGTTTTTT

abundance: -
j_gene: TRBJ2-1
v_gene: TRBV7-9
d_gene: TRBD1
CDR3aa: CASSSNRDSSYNEQFF
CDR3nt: TGTGCCAGCAGCTCCAACCGGGACAGCTCCTACAATGAGCAGTTCTTC

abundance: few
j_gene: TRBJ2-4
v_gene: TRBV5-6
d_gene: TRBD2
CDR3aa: CASSWGLAGAKNIQYF
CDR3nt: TGTGCCAGCAGCTGGGGACTAGCGGGGGCCAAAAACATTCAGTACTTC

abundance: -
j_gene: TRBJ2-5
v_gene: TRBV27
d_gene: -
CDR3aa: CASSLLGRGVREETQYF
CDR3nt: TGTGCCAGCAGTTTATTGGGGCGTGGTGTCAGAGAAGAGACCCAGTACTTC

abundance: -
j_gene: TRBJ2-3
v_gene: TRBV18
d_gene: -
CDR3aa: CASSQSGTGVFGTDTQYF
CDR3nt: TGTGCCAGCTCACAGTCGGGGACCGGAGTTTTCGGCACAGATACGCAGTATTTT

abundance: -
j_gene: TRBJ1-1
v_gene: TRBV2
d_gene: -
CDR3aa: CASNGRWPNTEAFF
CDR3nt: TGTGCCAGCAACGGACGGTGGCCGAACACTGAAGCTTTCTTT

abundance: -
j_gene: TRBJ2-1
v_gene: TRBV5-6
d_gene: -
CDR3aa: CASSLAINEQFF
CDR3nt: TGTGCCAGCAGCTTGGCCATCAATGAGCAGTTCTTC

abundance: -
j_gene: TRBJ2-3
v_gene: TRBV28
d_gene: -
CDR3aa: CASSSRGAGTDTQYF
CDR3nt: TGTGCCAGCAGCTCTAGGGGGGCAGGCACAGATACGCAGTATTTT

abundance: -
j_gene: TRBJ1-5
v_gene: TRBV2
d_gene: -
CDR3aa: CASRGFLDTTDQPQHF
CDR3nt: TGTGCCAGCAGGGGTTTCTTGGACACCACGGATCAGCCCCAGCATTTT

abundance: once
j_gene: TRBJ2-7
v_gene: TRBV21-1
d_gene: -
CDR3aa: CASSESARPKSYYEQYF
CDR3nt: TGTGCCAGCAGCGAAAGCGCCCGGCCAAAGTCTTACTACGAGCAGTACTTC